These T cell receptor beta chains were read from a single sample in a study of CD8+CD57+ T cells in acquired aplastic anemia. TCRdb itself ran the reads through MiXCR, one entry per CDR3 protein. The table shows over 150,000 distinct CDR3 sequences, with nearly 50% occurring only once. Sequenced input: sorted CD4+, CD8+, or CD8+CD57+ T cells (not recorded which) from PBMCs. These receptors all come from a human donor with aplastic anemia. Both conserved end residues are part of each CDR3.

J,V,CDR3
TRBJ1-5,TRBV20-1,CSESTDQPQHF
TRBJ2-3,TRBV5-6,CASSLEVGGTDTQYF
TRBJ1-1,TRBV5-4,CASSGPRTAEAFF
TRBJ2-3,TRBV11-1,CASSFTGVPTDTQYF
TRBJ1-6,TRBV7-6,CASSGIQGRSSPLHF
TRBJ1-1,TRBV6-1,CASSLLGTGDTEAFF
TRBJ2-3,TRBV29-1,CSVEDRTSGGTDTQYF
TRBJ2-7,TRBV7-2,CASSWDGPYEQYF
TRBJ2-7,TRBV5-1,CASSPGQGFGERYF
TRBJ1-5,TRBV24-1,CATSGYNQPQHF
TRBJ1-2,TRBV7-6,CASSVESNYGYTF
TRBJ2-1,TRBV2,CASSESTTSNEQFF
TRBJ2-3,TRBV5-1,CASSLASPTDTQYF
TRBJ1-2,TRBV24-1,CAIQGLLDGYTF
TRBJ2-7,TRBV4-3,CASSQVGQGADEQYF
TRBJ1-2,TRBV2,CASSVKWDVYYGYTF
TRBJ1-1,TRBV20-1,CSASLTGAGTEAFF
TRBJ2-7,TRBV11-2,CASSHISGQPGGEQYF
TRBJ2-7,TRBV2,CASSVGGRSYEQYF
TRBJ2-7,TRBV7-2,CASSFRAGGEDEQYF
TRBJ2-7,TRBV19,CASSTEPGLAGAREQYF
TRBJ2-7,TRBV9,CASSRAGQGLGEQYF
TRBJ2-3,TRBV5-1,CASSLRAGVTDTQYF
TRBJ1-5,TRBV20-1,CSAGETGLLGNQPQHF
TRBJ2-3,TRBV7-2,CASSYLRTDTQYF
TRBJ2-7,TRBV7-6,CASSLNGGAPTEQYF
TRBJ1-5,TRBV5-6,CASSRQGSGQPQHF
TRBJ2-2,TRBV25-1,CASSELGGDLAGELFF
TRBJ2-1,TRBV6-5,CASSSADRPERQFF
TRBJ1-4,TRBV6-1,CASSGGRLDNEKLFF
TRBJ2-1,TRBV29-1,CSSLGAEQFF
TRBJ2-3,TRBV7-7,CASRLAGADTQYF
TRBJ2-7,TRBV27,CASSFRSKYEQYF
TRBJ2-2,TRBV2,CASSQDSPGELFF
TRBJ2-1,TRBV7-3,CASSLTLSGGNYNEQFF
TRBJ2-3,TRBV29-1,CSVTGTGDVTRMYF
TRBJ2-7,TRBV9,CASSVGAAEVGYEQYF
TRBJ1-2,TRBV7-2,CASSFWAGAGYGYTF
TRBJ1-1,TRBV6-2/TRBV6-3,CASRTTIGYTEAFF
TRBJ2-2,TRBV10-3,CAISTDRGYTGELFF
TRBJ1-3,TRBV29-1,CSVETDRERNTIYF
TRBJ2-7,TRBV6-5,CASSYDAQGWEYF
TRBJ2-1,TRBV10-3,CAITPGTSGFTLNEQFF